This section outlines one T cell receptor (beta chain) sequence together with its context. What it binds is not known. The sort gate was single viable CD3+CD4+CD8-CD45RO+ cells for memory CD4+ T cells. Clones were sequenced by immunoSEQ multiplex PCR, and TCRdb holds only the in-frame ones, with some missing. This table has around 61,000 clones, around 76% appearing once. The CDR3 loop spans 16 amino acids. From germline, CDR1 is LGHNA and CDR2 YSLEER. The V and J ends lost 4 bases and 7 bases, in that order; junction bases with no gene match: 10. The data were taken from a study of memory CD4+ T cells and cytomegalovirus serostatus. Study context: This sample comes from healthy Belgian adults, 8 to 10 CMV seropositive, 20 to 25 seronegative.

Regarding the study as a whole: Median bootstrapped AUC for CMV status was approximately 0.94 originally, roughly 0.92 US-trained. Each of approximately 63 CMV-associated TCRbeta sequences occurred in one to five individuals. The CMV-associated TCR signature appears largely within the CD4+ memory repertoire.

This TCR was recovered from an adult in good health and CMV-seronegative. Sequencing was performed on memory CD4+ T cells from blood. The genes are TRBV4-3 and TRBJ2-4; 10 bases are a match to TRBD2. This CDR3 reads CASSLGVSSGSNIQYF. The DNA for the CDR3 is TGCGCCAGCAGCCTAGGGGTTTCTAGCGGGAGCAACATTCAGTACTTC.